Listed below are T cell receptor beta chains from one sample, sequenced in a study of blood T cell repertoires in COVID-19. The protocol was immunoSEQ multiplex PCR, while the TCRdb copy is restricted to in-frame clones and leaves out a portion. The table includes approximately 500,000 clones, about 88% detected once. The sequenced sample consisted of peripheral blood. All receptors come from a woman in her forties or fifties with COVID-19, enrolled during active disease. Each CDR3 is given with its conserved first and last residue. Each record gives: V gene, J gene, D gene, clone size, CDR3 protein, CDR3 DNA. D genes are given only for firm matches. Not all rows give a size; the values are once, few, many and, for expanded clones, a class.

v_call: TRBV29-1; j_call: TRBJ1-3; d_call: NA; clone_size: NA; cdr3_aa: CSVAGRGGAGNTIYF; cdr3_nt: TGCAGCGTTGCGGGTCGGGGGGGAGCTGGAAACACCATATATTTT
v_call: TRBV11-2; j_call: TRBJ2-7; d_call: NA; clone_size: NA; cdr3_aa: CASSPVPRVYEQYF; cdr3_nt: TGTGCCAGCAGCCCCGTACCTCGGGTCTACGAGCAGTACTTC
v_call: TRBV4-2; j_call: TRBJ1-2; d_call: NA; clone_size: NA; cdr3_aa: CASSQDGGGGNRGYTF; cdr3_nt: TGTGCCAGCAGCCAAGATGGGGGAGGGGGAAATAGGGGCTACACCTTC
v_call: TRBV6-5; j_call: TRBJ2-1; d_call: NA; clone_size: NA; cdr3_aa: CASREGLAEQFF; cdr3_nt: TGTGCCAGCAGGGAGGGTTTGGCTGAGCAGTTCTTC
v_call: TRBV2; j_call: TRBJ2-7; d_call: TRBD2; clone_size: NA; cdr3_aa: CASRGGSGLYEQYF; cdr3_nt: TGTGCCAGCAGGGGGGGTAGCGGGCTGTACGAGCAGTACTTC
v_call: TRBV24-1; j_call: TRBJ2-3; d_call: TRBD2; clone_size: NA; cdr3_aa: CATSGNSGGVIQSTDTQYF; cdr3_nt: TGTGCCACCAGTGGGAATAGCGGGGGGGTGATTCAAAGCACAGATACGCAGTATTTT
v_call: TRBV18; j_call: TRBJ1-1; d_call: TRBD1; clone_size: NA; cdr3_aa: CASSPQTGRNTEAFF; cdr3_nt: TGTGCCAGCTCACCCCAGACAGGGAGGAACACTGAAGCTTTCTTT
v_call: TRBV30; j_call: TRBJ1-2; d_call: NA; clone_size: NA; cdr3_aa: CAWTPYGRRGGYLDGYTF; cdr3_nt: TGTGCCTGGACACCTTATGGACGGAGGGGGGGATACCTCGATGGCTACACCTTC
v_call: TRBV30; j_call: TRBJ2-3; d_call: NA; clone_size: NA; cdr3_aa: CAWSVRGQGTQYF; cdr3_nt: TGTGCCTGGAGTGTAAGGGGTCAAGGTACGCAGTATTTT
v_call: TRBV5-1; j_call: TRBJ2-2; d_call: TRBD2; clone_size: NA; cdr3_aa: CASSSLAGRNTGELFF; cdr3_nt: TGCGCCAGCAGCTCGCTAGCGGGAAGGAACACCGGGGAGCTGTTTTTT
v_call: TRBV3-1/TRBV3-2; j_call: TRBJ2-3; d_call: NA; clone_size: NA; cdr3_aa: CASSQGSAADTQYF; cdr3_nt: TGTGCCAGCAGCCAAGGATCGGCGGCAGATACGCAGTATTTT
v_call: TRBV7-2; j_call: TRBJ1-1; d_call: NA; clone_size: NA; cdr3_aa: CASSLLGGNTEAFF; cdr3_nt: TGTGCCAGCAGCCTCCTGGGGGGGAACACTGAAGCTTTCTTT
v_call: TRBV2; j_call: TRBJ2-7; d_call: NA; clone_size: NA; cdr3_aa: CASKTGYSYEQYF; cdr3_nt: TGTGCCAGCAAGACGGGATACTCCTACGAGCAGTACTTC
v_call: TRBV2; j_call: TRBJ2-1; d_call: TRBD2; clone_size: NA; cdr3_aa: CASSEGWTSGGHEQFF; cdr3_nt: TGTGCCAGCAGCGAAGGGTGGACTAGCGGGGGCCATGAGCAGTTCTTC
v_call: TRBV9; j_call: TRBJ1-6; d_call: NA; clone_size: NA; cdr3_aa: CASNWLTDRNSPLHF; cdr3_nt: TGTGCCAGCAACTGGTTGACAGATCGTAATTCACCCCTCCACTTT
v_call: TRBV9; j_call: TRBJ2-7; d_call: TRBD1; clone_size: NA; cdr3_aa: CASSVEGQVDIYEQYF; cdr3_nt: TGTGCCAGCAGCGTAGAAGGACAGGTGGATATCTACGAGCAGTACTTC
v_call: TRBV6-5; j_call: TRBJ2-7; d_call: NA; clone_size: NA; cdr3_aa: CASSSIRIGYEQYF; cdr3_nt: TGTGCCAGCAGTTCAATCAGAATCGGGTACGAGCAGTACTTC
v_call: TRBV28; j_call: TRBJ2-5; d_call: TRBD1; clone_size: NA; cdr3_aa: CASSFLRGDRETQYF; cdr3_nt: TGTGCCAGCAGTTTCCTGCGAGGGGACAGGGAGACCCAGTACTTC
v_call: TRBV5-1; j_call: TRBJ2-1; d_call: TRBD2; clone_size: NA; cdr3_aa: CASSPSGGGLSSYNEQFF; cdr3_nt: TGCGCCAGCAGCCCCTCCGGGGGGGGCCTGAGCTCCTACAATGAGCAGTTCTTC
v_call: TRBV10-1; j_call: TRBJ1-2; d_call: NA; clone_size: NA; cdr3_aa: CASSETRRGIYGYTF; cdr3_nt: TGCGCCAGCAGTGAGACGAGGAGAGGCATCTATGGCTACACCTTC
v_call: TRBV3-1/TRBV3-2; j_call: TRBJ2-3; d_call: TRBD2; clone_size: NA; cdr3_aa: CASSQDWGAGTDTQYF; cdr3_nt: TGTGCCAGCAGCCAAGATTGGGGAGCGGGGACCGATACGCAGTATTTT
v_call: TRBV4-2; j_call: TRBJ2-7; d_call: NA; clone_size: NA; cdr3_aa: CASSRGASYEQYF; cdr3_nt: TGTGCCAGCAGCCGTGGGGCGTCCTACGAGCAGTACTTC
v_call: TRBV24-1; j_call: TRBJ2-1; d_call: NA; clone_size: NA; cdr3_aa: CATSDTGTGDGEQFF; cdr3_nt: TGTGCCACCAGTGATACCGGGACGGGGGACGGGGAGCAGTTCTTC
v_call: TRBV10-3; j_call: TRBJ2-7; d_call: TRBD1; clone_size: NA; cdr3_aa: CAIRGRDRDYEQYF; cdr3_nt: TGTGCCATCAGGGGCCGGGACAGGGACTACGAGCAGTACTTC
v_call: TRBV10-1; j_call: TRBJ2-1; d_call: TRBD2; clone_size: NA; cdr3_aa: CASSEVAGGPNEQFF; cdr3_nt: TGCGCCAGCAGTGAGGTGGCGGGGGGGCCGAATGAGCAGTTCTTC
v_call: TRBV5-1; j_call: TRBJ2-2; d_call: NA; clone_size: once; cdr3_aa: CASSLKLPQTGELFF; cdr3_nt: TGCGCCAGCAGCTTAAAGCTTCCCCAAACCGGGGAGCTGTTTTTT
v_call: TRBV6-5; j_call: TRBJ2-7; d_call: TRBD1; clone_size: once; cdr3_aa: CASRSTGGGYEQYF; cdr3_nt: TGTGCCAGCAGATCGACAGGGGGAGGCTACGAGCAGTACTTC
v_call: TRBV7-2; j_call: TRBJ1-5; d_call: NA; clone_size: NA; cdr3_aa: CASSPWGGSNQPQHF; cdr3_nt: TGTGCCAGCAGCCCATGGGGCGGATCCAATCAGCCCCAGCATTTT
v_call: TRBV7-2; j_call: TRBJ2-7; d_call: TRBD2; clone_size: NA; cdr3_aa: CASSLVWLAGAYEQYF; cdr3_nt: TGTGCCAGCAGCTTAGTGTGGCTAGCGGGGGCCTACGAGCAGTACTTC
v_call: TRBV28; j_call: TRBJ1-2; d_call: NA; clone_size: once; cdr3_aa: CASSLLARSLYGYTF; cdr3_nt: TGTGCCAGCAGTTTATTGGCACGCTCTCTCTATGGCTACACCTTC
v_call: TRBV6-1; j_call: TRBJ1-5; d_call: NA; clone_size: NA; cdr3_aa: CASSEGWGGSNQPQHF; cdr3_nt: TGTGCCAGCAGTGAAGGGTGGGGGGGTAGCAATCAGCCCCAGCATTTT
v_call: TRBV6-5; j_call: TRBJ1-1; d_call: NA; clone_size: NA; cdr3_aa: CASTETWANTEAFF; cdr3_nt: TGTGCCAGCACCGAAACGTGGGCGAACACTGAAGCTTTCTTT
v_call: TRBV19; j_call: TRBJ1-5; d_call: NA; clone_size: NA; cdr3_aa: CATHSHVQGGSNQPQHF; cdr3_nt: TGTGCCACCCACAGCCACGTACAGGGCGGGAGCAATCAGCCCCAGCATTTT
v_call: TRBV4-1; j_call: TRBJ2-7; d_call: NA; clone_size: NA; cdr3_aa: CASSQGTDRLYEQYF; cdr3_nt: TGCGCCAGCAGCCAAGGGACGGACAGACTCTACGAGCAGTACTTC
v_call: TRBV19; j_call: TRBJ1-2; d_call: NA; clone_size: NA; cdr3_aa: CASSIFRGQGYTF; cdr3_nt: TGTGCCAGTAGTATCTTCAGGGGTCAAGGCTACACCTTC
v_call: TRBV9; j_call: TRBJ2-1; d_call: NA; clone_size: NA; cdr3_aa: CASISLSAGSSYNEQFF; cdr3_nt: TGTGCCAGCATCAGCCTCTCAGCGGGTAGCTCCTACAATGAGCAGTTCTTC
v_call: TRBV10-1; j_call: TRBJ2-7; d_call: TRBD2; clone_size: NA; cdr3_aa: CASSELTSGDPYEQYF; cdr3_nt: TGCGCCAGCAGTGAGTTGACTAGCGGGGACCCCTACGAGCAGTACTTC
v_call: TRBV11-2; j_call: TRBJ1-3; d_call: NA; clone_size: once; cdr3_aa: CASSLPPYRDSGNTIYF; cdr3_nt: TGTGCCAGCAGCTTACCCCCGTACAGGGACTCTGGAAACACCATATATTTT
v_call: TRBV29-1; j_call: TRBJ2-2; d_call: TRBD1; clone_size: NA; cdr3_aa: CSGNRGGTGELFF; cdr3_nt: TGCAGCGGTAACAGGGGTGGAACCGGGGAGCTGTTTTTT
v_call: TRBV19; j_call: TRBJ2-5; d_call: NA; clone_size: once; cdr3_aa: CASREQPGGGGKETQYF; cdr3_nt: TGTGCCAGTAGGGAGCAGCCGGGGGGCGGGGGTAAAGAGACCCAGTACTTC
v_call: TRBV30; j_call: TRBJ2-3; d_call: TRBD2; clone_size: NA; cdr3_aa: CAWTPRTSLETDTQYF; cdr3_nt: TGTGCCTGGACTCCCAGGACTAGCCTGGAAACAGATACGCAGTATTTT
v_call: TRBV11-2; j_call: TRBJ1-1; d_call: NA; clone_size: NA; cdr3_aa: CASSSQGILSEAFF; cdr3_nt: TGTGCCAGCAGCTCCCAGGGGATTCTGTCTGAAGCTTTCTTT